The 10 T cell receptor beta chains reported below all come from one sample, sequenced in a study of spatial heterogeneity in lung cancer (dated by TCRdb to between 2018 and 2020). Receptor libraries were prepared by 5' RACE. Sequencing instrument: NextSeq 500. TCRdb trimmed public reads at Q25 via fastp, called clones via MiXCR and kept in-frame beta chains. Rows matching on CDR3 protein sequence are summarized as one entry with the most common DNA and genes. The sample records 82,000 or so distinct CDR3 sequences, 10% to 15% of which are singletons. The ten largest clonotypes hold roughly 4.5% of the sample. Sample time point, as interpreted from the label and publication: sample taken at primary tumor resection. TCR sequencing used whole RNA extracted from tumor and nontumor lung tissue, or from cryopreserved PBMC samples, without cell sorting. Source: PBMCs, taken at surgery. These receptors originate from a male donor with early-stage non-small cell lung cancer.

This chain connects TRBV3-1 to TRBJ1-1; D unclear. The CDR3 is 13 amino acids. Trimming pared 1 base from V and 7 bases from J, leaving 10 bases between. In germline, CDR1 is LGHDT, CDR2 YNNKEL (reference sequence). Here the CDR3 reads CASSQGRSNEAFF. CDR3 sequence (DNA): TGTGCCAGCAGCCAAGGTCGGTCAAATGAAGCTTTCTTT.

Points on this clonotype: A junction boundary mismatches the germline segment, possibly from a read error. V and J are TRBV7-2 and TRBJ1-1, with D perhaps matching TRBD1 (5 bases). CDR1 is SGHTA, CDR2 FQGNSA, per germline. The CDR3 runs to 15 residues. In DNA, the CDR3 is TGTGCCAGCAGATCCCAAGTGACAGTGAATACTGAAGCTTTCTTT. This encodes CASRSQVTVNTEAFF.

This clonotype has only a few counts. This chain links TRBV6-2 or TRBV6-3 with TRBJ2-1; 14 bases align to TRBD2. CDR3 length equals 17 residues. The V gene end was trimmed by 2 bases and the J gene end by 5 bases; junction bases not matched to a gene: 5. Germline V gene data show CDR1 as MNHEY and CDR2 as SVGEGT. The CDR3: CASSYPGLAGDDNEQFF. The CDR3 DNA sequence: TGTGCCAGCAGTTACCCGGGACTAGCGGGAGACGACAATGAGCAGTTCTTC.

The rearrangement uses TRBV29-1 and TRBJ2-2; D is perhaps TRBD1 or TRBD2 (5 bases each). This CDR3 is built from 11 residues. Between the trimmed V and J ends, which lost 4 bases and 7 bases, there was a span of 7 bases. Germline CDR1 and CDR2: SQVTM and ANQGSEA. The CDR3 region has the DNA TGCAGCGTTGGAGGGGACGGGGAGCTGTTTTTT. This gives the protein CSVGGDGELFF.

The sample holds a few counts of this clonotype. The genes are TRBV7-6 and TRBJ2-7, with D tentatively TRBD1 (5 bases). V lost 5 bases to trimming and J lost 3 bases, with 17 bases between them. The CDR3 covers 15 residues. The germline gives CDR1 SGHVS, CDR2 FNYEAQ. The CDR3 region is CASSPFAQQDYEQYF. CDR3 DNA sequence: TGTGCCAGCAGCCCCTTCGCCCAACAGGACTACGAGCAGTACTTC.

V and J are TRBV19 and TRBJ1-5, with 7 nucleotides matching TRBD1. Unmatched junction bases numbered 8, after V lost 5 bases and J lost 4 bases. The CDR3 extends over 15 amino acids. Germline CDR1 LNHDA, CDR2 SQIVND (reference sequence). The DNA of the CDR3 is TGTGCCAGTAGTCCCCAGGGACAGCTAAATCAGCCCCAGCATTTT. Translation: CASSPQGQLNQPQHF.

This clonotype was detected a few times. The chain has TRBV5-1 and TRBJ2-1, with D hard to call. Trimming took off 3 bases at V and 0 bases at J, with 7 bases between the two ends. CDR1 SGHRS and CDR2 YFSETQ come from the germline V gene. This CDR3 is 14 amino acids long. In DNA form, the CDR3 reads TGCGCCAGCAGCTCTCCAAACTCCTACAATGAGCAGTTCTTC. Its translation: CASSSPNSYNEQFF. Full variable domain (remainder filled in from reference TRBV5-1 and TRBJ2-1): KAGVTQTPRYLIKTRGQQVTLSCSPISGHRSVSWYQQTPGQGLQFLFEYFSETQRNKGNFPGRFSGRQFSNSRSEMNVSTLELGDSALYLCASSSPNSYNEQFFGPGTRLTVL.

The V and J genes are TRBV4-1 and TRBJ2-5; D is unclear. The CDR3 totals 16 residues. Per the germline V gene, CDR1 is MGHRA and CDR2 is YSYEKL. V was cut by 0 bases and J by 4 bases, with 15 bases left in between. The CDR3, as DNA: TGCGCCAGCAGCCAAGATAGGGCAGGTTCGGGAGAGACCCAGTACTTC. Translation gives CASSQDRAGSGETQYF.

This sequence joins TRBV30 and TRBJ1-1; D uncertain. V lost 8 bases and J lost 1, with 8 bases in between. The CDR3 extends over 11 amino acids. Germline lookup yields CDR1 GTSNPN and CDR2 SVGIG (reference sequence). The CDR3 here is CALERNTEAFF. DNA for the CDR3: TGTGCCCTTGAAAGGAACACTGAAGCTTTCTTT.

There are a few counts of this clonotype. The V and J genes are TRBV20-1 and TRBJ2-7; D tentatively reads TRBD1 or TRBD2 (5 bases each). Germline V gene sequence: CDR1 DFQATT, CDR2 SNEGSKA (reference sequence). This CDR3 has 15 residues. V gave up 3 bases and J gave up 4 bases, with 19 bases separating them. CDR3 sequence: CSASASGTALYEQYF. CDR3 sequence (DNA): TGCAGTGCTAGTGCCTCCGGGACGGCTCTTTACGAGCAGTACTTC.